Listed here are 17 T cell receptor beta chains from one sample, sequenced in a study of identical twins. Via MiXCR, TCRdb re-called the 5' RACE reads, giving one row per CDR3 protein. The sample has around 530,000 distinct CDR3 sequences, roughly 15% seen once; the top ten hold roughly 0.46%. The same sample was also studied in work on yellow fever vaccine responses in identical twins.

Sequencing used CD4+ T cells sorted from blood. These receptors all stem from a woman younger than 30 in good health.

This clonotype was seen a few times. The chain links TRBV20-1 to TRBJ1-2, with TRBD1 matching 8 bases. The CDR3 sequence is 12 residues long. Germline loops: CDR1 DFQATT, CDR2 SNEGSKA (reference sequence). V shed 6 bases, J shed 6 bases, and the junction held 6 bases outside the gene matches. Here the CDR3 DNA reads TGCAGTGCCCAAGCAGGGGGCGATGGCTACACCTTC. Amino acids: CSAQAGGDGYTF.

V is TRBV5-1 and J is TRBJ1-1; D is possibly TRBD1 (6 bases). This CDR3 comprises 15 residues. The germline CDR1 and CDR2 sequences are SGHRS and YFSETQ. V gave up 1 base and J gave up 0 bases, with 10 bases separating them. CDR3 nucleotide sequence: TGCGCCAGCAGCTTGCGGGGGGCAATGAACACTGAAGCTTTCTTT. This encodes CASSLRGAMNTEAFF.

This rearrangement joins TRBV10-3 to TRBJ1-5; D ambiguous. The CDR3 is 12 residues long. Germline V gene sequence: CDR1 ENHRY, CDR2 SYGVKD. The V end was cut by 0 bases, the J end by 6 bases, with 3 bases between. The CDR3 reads CAISESIQPQHF. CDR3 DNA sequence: TGTGCCATCAGTGAGTCAATTCAGCCCCAGCATTTT.

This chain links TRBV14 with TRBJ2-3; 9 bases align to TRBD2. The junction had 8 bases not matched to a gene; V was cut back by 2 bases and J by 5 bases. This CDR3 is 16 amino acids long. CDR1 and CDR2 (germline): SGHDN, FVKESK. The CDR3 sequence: CASSQWASGKVDTQYF. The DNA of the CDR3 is TGTGCCAGCAGCCAATGGGCTAGCGGGAAGGTAGATACGCAGTATTTT.

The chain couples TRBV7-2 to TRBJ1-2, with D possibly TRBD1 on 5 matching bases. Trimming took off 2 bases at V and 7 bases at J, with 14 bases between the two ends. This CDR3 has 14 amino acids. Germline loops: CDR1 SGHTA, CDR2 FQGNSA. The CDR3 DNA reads TGTGCCAGCAGCTTATATGGGACGACGGCTGGCTACACCTTC. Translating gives CASSLYGTTAGYTF.

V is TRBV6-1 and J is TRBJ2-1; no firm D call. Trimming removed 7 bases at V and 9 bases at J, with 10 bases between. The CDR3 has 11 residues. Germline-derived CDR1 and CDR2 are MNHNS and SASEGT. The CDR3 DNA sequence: TGTGCCAGCACCACTGGCCTTGAGCAGTTCTTC. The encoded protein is CASTTGLEQFF.

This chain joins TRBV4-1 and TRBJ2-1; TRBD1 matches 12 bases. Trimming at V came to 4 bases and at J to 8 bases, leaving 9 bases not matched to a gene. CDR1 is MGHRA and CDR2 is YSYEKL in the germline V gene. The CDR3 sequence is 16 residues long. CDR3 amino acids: CASSLLGTGGPHEQFF. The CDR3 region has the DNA TGCGCCAGCAGCCTCTTGGGGACAGGGGGCCCTCATGAGCAGTTCTTC.

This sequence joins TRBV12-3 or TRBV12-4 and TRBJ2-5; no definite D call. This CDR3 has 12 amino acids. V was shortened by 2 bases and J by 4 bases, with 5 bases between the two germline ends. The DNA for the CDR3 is TGTGCCAGCAGTTTAAGGCGAGAGACCCAGTACTTC. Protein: CASSLRRETQYF.

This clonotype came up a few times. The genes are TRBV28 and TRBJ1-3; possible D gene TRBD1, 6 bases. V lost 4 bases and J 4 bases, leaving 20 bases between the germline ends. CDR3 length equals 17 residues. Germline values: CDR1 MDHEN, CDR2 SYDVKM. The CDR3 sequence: CASSSPVLGARGNTIYF. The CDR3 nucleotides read TGTGCCAGCAGTTCGCCGGTTTTGGGGGCGCGCGGAAACACCATATATTTT.

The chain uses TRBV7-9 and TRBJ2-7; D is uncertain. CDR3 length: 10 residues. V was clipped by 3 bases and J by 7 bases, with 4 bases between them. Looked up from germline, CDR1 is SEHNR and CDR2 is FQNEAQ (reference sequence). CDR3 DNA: TGTGCCAGCAGCTTCAGGGAGCAGTACTTC. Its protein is CASSFREQYF.

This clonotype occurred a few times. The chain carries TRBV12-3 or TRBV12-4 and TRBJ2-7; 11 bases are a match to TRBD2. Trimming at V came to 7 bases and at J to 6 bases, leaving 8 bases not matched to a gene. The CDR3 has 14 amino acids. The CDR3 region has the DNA TGTGCCAGCACTGTAGCGGGAGGGCCTGGCGAGCAGTACTTC. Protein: CASTVAGGPGEQYF.

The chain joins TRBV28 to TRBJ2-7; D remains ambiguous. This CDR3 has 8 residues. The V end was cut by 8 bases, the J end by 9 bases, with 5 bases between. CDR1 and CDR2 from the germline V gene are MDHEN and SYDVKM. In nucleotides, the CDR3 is TGTGCCAGCGGTTCGCAGTACTTC. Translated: CASGSQYF.

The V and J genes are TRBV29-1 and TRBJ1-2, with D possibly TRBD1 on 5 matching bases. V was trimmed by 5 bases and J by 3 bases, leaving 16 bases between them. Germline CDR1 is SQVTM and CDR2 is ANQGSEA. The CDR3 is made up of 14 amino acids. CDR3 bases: TGCAGCGTTCCTTCCGGGGCCGCCGACTATGGCTACACCTTC. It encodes CSVPSGAADYGYTF.

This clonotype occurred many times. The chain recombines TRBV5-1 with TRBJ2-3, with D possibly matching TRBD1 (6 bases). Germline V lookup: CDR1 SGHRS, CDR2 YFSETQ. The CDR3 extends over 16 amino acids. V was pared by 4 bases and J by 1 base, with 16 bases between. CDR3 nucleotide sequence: TGCGCCAGCAGCCCCCCGGGCAGGGGTGGCACAGATACGCAGTATTTT. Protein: CASSPPGRGGTDTQYF. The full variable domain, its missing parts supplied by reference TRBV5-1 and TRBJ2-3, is KAGVTQTPRYLIKTRGQQVTLSCSPISGHRSVSWYQQTPGQGLQFLFEYFSETQRNKGNFPGRFSGRQFSNSRSEMNVSTLELGDSALYLCASSPPGRGGTDTQYFGPGTRLTVL.

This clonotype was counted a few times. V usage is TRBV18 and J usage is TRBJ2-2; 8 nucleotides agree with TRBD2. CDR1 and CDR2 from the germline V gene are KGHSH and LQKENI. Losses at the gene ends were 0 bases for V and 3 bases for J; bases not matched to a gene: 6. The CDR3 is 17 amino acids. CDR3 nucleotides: TGTGCCAGCTCACCACCCGTTCTAGCGGGCTACACCGGGGAGCTGTTTTTT. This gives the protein CASSPPVLAGYTGELFF.

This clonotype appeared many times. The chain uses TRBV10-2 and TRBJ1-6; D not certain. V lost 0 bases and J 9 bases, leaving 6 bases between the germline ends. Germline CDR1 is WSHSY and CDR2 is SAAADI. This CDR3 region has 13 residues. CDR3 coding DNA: TGCGCCAGCAGTGAGTCGGTTGGTTCACCCCTCCACTTT. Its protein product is CASSESVGSPLHF.

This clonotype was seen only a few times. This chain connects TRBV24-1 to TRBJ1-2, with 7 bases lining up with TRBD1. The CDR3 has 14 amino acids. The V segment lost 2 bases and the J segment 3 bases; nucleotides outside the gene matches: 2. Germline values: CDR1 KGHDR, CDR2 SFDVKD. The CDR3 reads CATSDYDRDYGYTF. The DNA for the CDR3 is TGTGCCACCAGTGATTACGACAGGGACTATGGCTACACCTTC.